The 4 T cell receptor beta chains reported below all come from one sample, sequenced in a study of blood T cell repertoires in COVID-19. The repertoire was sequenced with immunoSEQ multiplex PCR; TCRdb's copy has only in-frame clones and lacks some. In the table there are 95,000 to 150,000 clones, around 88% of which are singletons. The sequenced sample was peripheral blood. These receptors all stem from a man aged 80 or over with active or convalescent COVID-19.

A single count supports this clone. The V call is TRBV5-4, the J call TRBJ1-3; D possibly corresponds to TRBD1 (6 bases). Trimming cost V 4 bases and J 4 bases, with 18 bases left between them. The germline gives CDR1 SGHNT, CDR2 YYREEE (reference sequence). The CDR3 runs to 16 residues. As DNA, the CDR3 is TGTGCCAGCAGCATAGGACAGCTCTCTTTCGGAAACACCATATATTTT. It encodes CASSIGQLSFGNTIYF.

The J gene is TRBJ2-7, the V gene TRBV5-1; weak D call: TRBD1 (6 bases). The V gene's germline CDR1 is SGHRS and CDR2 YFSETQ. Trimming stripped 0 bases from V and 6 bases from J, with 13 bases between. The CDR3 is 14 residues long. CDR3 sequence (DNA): TGCGCCAGCAGCTTGGGGGACACCGTCGGCGAGCAGTACTTC. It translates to CASSLGDTVGEQYF.

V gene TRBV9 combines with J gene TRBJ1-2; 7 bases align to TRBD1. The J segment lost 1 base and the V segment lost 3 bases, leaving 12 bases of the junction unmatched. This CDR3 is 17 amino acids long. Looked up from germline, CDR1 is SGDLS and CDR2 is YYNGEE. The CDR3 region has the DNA TGTGCCAGCAGCGCACCCCGGGACAGCGAGTTTAACTATGGCTACACCTTC. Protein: CASSAPRDSEFNYGYTF.

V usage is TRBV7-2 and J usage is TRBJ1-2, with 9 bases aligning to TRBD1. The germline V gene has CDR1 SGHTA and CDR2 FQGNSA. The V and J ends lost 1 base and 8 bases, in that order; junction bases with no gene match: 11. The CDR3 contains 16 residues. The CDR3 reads CASSLEQGALRRGYTF. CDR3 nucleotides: TGTGCCAGCAGCTTAGAACAGGGGGCCCTTAGAAGGGGCTACACCTTC.